The present entry profiles one TCR beta chain with its context. Its specificity is not known. TCRdb's table, derived via immunoSEQ multiplex PCR, lists solely in-frame clones and lacks some. The top ten clones hold more than 0.3% of a sample with approximately 350,000 clones, 95% to 97% of them seen once. The CDR3 contains 15 residues. CDR1 SNHLY and CDR2 FYNNEI come from the germline V gene. Trimming stripped 2 bases from V and 3 bases from J, with 11 bases between. The sample originates from a study of shared clonotypes between healthy human individuals. Study-wide findings and caveats: Sequencing depth was expected to affect clonotype sharing among donors.

The source material was memory CD8+ T cells sorted from blood. The subset denotes: CD45RO+ cells pooled with CCR7-negative TemRA cells. This sequence originates from a man aged 30-40 years in good health. The chain is built from TRBV2 and TRBJ2-4; D gene unclear. The CDR3 coding sequence is TGTGCCAGCAGTGAAAGCCAGATCTACAAAAACATTCAGTACTTC. Its translation is CASSESQIYKNIQYF.